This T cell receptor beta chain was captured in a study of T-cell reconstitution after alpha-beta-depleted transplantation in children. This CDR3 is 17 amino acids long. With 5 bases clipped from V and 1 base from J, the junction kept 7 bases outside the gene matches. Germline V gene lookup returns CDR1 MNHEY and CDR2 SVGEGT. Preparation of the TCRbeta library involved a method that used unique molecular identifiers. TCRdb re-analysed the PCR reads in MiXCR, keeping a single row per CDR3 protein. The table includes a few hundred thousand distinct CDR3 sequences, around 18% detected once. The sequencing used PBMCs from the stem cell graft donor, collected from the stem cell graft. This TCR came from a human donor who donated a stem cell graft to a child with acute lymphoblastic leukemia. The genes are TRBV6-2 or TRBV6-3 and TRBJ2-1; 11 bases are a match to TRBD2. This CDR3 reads CASSLVTSGGSYNEQFF. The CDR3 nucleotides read TGTGCCAGCAGTCTCGTTACTAGCGGGGGTTCCTACAATGAGCAGTTCTTC.